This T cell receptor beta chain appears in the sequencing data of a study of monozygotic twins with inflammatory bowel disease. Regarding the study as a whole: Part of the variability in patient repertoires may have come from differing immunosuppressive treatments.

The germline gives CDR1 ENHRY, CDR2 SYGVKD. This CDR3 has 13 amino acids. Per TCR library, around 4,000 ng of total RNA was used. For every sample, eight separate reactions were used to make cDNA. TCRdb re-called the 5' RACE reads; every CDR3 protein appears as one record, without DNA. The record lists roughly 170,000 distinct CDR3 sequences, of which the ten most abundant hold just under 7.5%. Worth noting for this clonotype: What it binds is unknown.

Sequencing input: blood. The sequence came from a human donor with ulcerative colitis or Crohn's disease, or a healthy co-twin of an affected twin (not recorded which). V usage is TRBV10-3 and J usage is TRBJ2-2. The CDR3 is CAISEGRTGELFF.